This T cell receptor beta chain stems from a study of regulatory T cells in long-lasting Graves disease. Arm-PCR of CDR3 regions with iRepertoire HTBI primers generated TCR beta libraries. TCRdb reprocessed the multiplex PCR reads via MiXCR and lists one record per CDR3 protein. The repertoire has 560,000 or so distinct CDR3 sequences, roughly 15% of them found once; the top ten carry 12%. V lost 3 bases and J lost 6; bases outside the gene matches: 13. Germline lookup yields CDR1 SEHNR and CDR2 FQNEAQ (reference sequence). CDR3 size: 18 residues. Regarding time point: newly diagnosed GD, antithyroid drugs for less than 3 months. The TCR library was made from RNA extracted from PBMCs. This same sample was also part of a study on T cells in Graves' hyperthyroidism and ophthalmopathy.

This TCR came from a man aged 18 to 29 with Graves disease. Sequenced material: peripheral blood mononuclear cells (PBMCs), taken at new diagnosis, from a patient treated with antithyroid drugs. The rearrangement uses TRBV7-9 and TRBJ2-3, with 12 bases matching TRBD2. CDR3: CASSLRRTSGMEGDTQYF. The DNA for the CDR3 is TGTGCCAGCAGCTTGCGGAGGACTAGCGGGATGGAGGGGGATACGCAGTATTTT.